This T cell receptor (beta chain) was captured in a study of T cell responses to AZD1222 COVID-19 vaccine. For the study at large: Recipients boosted at about 4 weeks or about 12 weeks are pooled. Study results and caveats: Two AZD1222 administrations were followed by greater Spike-specific TCR breadth and depth. Spike was spanned by vaccine-associated CD4 TCRs, with dominance at 160-218 and 743-854. Only a handful of people who got AZD1222 tested seropositive at baseline.

Measured with immunoSEQ multiplex PCR; TCRdb has only the in-frame clones, and not every one. The sample contains 150,000 to 200,000 clones, over 90% of which appear only once. Trimming shortened V by 1 base and J by 5 bases, and 9 bases separated the two germline ends. Germline lookup yields CDR1 SGHRS and CDR2 YFSETQ. The CDR3 has 13 amino acids. A word on this clone: Its antigen is still unknown.

The receptor's source is an adult in good health. This chain links TRBV5-1 with TRBJ2-5; D gene unclear. The sample consisted of peripheral blood, taken on day 0 of AZD1222 vaccination. The CDR3 sequence is CASSLRYGETQYF. The CDR3, as DNA: TGCGCCAGCAGCTTGAGGTACGGGGAGACCCAGTACTTC.